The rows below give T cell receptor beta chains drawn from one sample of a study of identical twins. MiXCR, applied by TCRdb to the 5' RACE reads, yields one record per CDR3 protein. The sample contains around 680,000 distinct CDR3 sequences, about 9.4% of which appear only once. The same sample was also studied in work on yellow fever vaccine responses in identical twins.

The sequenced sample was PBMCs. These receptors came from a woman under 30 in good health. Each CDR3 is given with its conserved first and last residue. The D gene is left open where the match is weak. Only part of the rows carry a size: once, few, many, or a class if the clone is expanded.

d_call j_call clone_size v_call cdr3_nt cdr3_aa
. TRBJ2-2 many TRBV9 TGTGCCAGCAGCGTAGCTGCGAACACCGGGGAGCTGTTTTTT CASSVAANTGELFF
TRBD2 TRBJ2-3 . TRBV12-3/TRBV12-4 TGTGCCATCAGCCGACCCCCTAGCGGGGGGCCCTCCGGCACAGATACGCAGTATTTT CAISRPPSGGPSGTDTQYF
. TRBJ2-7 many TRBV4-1 TGCGCCAGCAGCCAACAAAGCATTGGTCAGGAGGGCCTCTGGGAGCAGTACTTC CASSQQSIGQEGLWEQYF
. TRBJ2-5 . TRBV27 TGTGCCAGCAGTCAGACAGGGAGGCAAGAGACCCAGTACTTC CASSQTGRQETQYF
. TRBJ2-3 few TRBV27 TGTGCCAGCAGTTCTCAGGGTAGGGGAGATACGCAGTATTTT CASSSQGRGDTQYF
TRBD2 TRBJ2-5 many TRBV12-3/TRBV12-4 TGTGCCAGCAGAAATAGCGGGGGGCGAGAGACCCAGTACTTC CASRNSGGRETQYF
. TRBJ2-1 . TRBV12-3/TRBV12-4 TGTGCCAGCAGGCCCCTGGTTACTAGCTCCTACAATGAGCAGTTCTTC CASRPLVTSSYNEQFF
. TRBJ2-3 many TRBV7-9 TGTGCCAGCAGCCTAAAACCCGCCTCCGACCCCACAGATACGCAGTATTTT CASSLKPASDPTDTQYF
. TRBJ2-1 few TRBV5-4 TGTGCCAGCAGCTTGGTCGACTACCTATACAATGAGCAGTTCTTC CASSLVDYLYNEQFF
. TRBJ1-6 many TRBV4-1 TGCGCCAGCAGCCAACCAAGCGGGTCACCCCTCCACTTT CASSQPSGSPLHF
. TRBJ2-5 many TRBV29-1 TGCAGCGTTGGGGGACCCTTAGCAGAGACCCAGTACTTC CSVGGPLAETQYF
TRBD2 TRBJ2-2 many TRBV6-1 TGTGCCAGCAGGGACTTGCGCGGGGGGGCCTTGGCCGGGGAGCTGTTTTTT CASRDLRGGALAGELFF
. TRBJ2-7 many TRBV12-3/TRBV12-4 TGTGCCAGCAGTTCGGGCCTCTACGAGCAGTACTTC CASSSGLYEQYF
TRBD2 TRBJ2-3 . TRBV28 TGTGCCAGCAGTTTATATATAGCGGGAAGGGGTACAGATACGCAGTATTTT CASSLYIAGRGTDTQYF
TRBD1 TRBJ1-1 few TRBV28 TGTGCCAGCAGGGGACAGTCTTGGTCAATCGCTGAAGCTTTCTTT CASRGQSWSIAEAFF
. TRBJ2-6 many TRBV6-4 TGTGCCAGCAGTGACAGGGGTTCTGGGGCCAACGTCCTGACTTTC CASSDRGSGANVLTF
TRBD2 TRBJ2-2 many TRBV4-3 TGCGCCAGCAGCCAGAAGACTAGCGGGCCCGGGGAGCTGTTTTTT CASSQKTSGPGELFF
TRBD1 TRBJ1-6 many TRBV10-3 TGTGCCATCACCACGGGACAGGACGCATCACCCCTCCACTTT CAITTGQDASPLHF
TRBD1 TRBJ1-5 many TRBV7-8 TGTGCCAGCAGCTTAGGGTCAAACAGGGGAGGCAATCAGCCCCAGCATTTT CASSLGSNRGGNQPQHF
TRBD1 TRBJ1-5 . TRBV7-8 TGTGCCAGCAGCCGAGACAGGGCGTTATACAATCAGCCCCAGCATTTT CASSRDRALYNQPQHF
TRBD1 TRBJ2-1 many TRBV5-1 TGCGCCAGCAGCCGGGAGACAGGGGGGGGTGAGCAGTTCTTC CASSRETGGGEQFF
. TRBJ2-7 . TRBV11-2 TGTGCCAGCAGCGTCTTTCCGGACAGCGGCGAGCAGTACTTC CASSVFPDSGEQYF
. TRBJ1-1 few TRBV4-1 TGCGCCAGCAGCCAAGATCTAAGATACACTGAAGCTTTCTTT CASSQDLRYTEAFF
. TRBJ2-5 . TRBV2 TGTGCCAGCAGTGGGCGTCTGTTTCAAGAGACCCAGTACTTC CASSGRLFQETQYF
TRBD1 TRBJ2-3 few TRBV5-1 TGCGCCAGCTTAGGGGGCCTAGCAGATACGCAGTATTTT CASLGGLADTQYF
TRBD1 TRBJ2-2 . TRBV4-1 TGCGCCAGCAGCCCTATAGGGGGCCAGAACACCGGGGAGCTGTTTTTT CASSPIGGQNTGELFF
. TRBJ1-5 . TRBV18 TGTGCCAGCTCACCAATGGACACCAATCAGCCCCAGCATTTT CASSPMDTNQPQHF
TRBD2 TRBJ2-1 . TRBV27 TGTGCCAGCAGCCCCCTCGGGACTACTGAGCAGTTCTTC CASSPLGTTEQFF
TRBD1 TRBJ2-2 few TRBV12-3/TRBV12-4 TGTGCCAGCAGTCCGAGCCAGAGGGACAGCTATCTTAACACCGGGGAGCTGTTTTTT CASSPSQRDSYLNTGELFF
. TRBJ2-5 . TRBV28 TGTGCCACTCCCTCCCCCATGACTCGAAATGTCGAGCGGCTCCAAGAGACCCAGTACTTC CATPSPMTRNVERLQETQYF
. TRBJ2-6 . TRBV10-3 TGTGCCATTGCGATAGGGACTCAAGGTCGGGTTATCCTGACTTTC CAIAIGTQGRVILTF
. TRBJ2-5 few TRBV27 TGTGCCAGCATGACCCAGTACTTC CASMTQYF
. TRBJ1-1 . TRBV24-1 TGTGCCACCAGTGATAACAGGGTTAACACTGAAGCTTTCTTT CATSDNRVNTEAFF
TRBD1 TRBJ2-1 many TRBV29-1 TGCAGCGTTGAACCGGACAGGGGGTACAATGAGCAGTTCTTC CSVEPDRGYNEQFF
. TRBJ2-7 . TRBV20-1 TGCAGTGCCATGACCAGCGGTATTGGGGAGCAGTACTTC CSAMTSGIGEQYF
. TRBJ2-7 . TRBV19 TGTGCCAGTAGTATGGCAGGACCCTACGAGCAGTACTTC CASSMAGPYEQYF
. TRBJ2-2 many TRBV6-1 TGTGCCAGCAGAAACGGACAGCTGAACACCGGGGAGCTGTTTTTT CASRNGQLNTGELFF
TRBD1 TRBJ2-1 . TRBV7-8 TGTGCCAGCAGCTTAGCTGGACAGGGTCGTGAGCAGTTCTTC CASSLAGQGREQFF
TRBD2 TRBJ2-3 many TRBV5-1 TGCGCCAGCAGCTTGGCCGCGGGGGGCGGTCGGGATACGCAGTATTTT CASSLAAGGGRDTQYF
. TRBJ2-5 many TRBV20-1 TGCAGTGCCCGGAGGGGGCTAGTACAAGAGACCCAGTACTTC CSARRGLVQETQYF
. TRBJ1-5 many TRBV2 TGTGCCAGCAGTGAAGCGCTAGGTCCTGTGGGCAATCAGCCCCAGCATTTT CASSEALGPVGNQPQHF
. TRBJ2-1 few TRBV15 TGTGCCACCAGCAGAGGTGGGGCTGAGCAGTTCTTC CATSRGGAEQFF
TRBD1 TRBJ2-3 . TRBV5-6 TGTGCCAGCAGCGTGACTCCGGGGACAGGGGGCACAGATACGCAGTATTTT CASSVTPGTGGTDTQYF
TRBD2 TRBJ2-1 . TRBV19 TGTGCCAGTGTGCTAGCGGGAGGAACCAATGAGCAGTTCTTC CASVLAGGTNEQFF
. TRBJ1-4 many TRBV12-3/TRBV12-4 TGTGCCAGCAGTTTACGAAGTGAAAAACTGTTTTTT CASSLRSEKLFF
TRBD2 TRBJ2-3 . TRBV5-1 TGCGCCAGCCTTCGGACTAGCGGGGGGGGAAACACAGATACGCAGTATTTT CASLRTSGGGNTDTQYF
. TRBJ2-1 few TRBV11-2 TGTGCCAGCAGCTTAGTAGGGATATACAGTGAGCAGTTCTTC CASSLVGIYSEQFF
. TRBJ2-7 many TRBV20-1 TGCAGTGCAAACGAACGGGTGAGCTACGAGCAGTACTTC CSANERVSYEQYF
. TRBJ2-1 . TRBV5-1 TGCGCCAGCACGACCGGGACGACAGATGAGCAGTTCTTC CASTTGTTDEQFF
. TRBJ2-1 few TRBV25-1 TGTGCCAGCAGTGGTCTGGGGAGCCCGGGGAATGAGCAGTTCTTC CASSGLGSPGNEQFF
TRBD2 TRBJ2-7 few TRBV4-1 TGCGCCAGCAGCCAATCCCTAGCGGTATACGAGCAGTACTTC CASSQSLAVYEQYF
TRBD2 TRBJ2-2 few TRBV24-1 TGTGCCACCAGCACTAGCGGGGCCAGCACCGGGGAGCTGTTTTTT CATSTSGASTGELFF
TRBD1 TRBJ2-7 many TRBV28 TGTGCCAGCAGAACTCAGACAGGGGGCTACGAGCAGTACTTC CASRTQTGGYEQYF
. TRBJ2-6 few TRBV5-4 TGTGCCAGCAGGAACAGGGTCTCTGGGGCCAACGTCCTGACTTTC CASRNRVSGANVLTF